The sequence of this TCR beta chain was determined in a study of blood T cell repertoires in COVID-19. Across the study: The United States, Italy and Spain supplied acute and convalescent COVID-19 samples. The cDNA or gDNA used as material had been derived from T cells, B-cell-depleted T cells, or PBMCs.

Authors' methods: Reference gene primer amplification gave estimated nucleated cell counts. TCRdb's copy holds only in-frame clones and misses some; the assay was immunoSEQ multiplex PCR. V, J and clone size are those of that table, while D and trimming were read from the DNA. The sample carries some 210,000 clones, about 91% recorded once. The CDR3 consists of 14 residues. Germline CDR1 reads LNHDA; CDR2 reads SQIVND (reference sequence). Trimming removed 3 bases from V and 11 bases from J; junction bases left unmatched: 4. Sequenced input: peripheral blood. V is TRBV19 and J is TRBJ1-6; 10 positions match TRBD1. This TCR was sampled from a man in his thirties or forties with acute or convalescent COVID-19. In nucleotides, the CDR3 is TGTGCCAGTAGTATCCGGGACAGGGGACCACCCCTCCACTTT. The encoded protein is CASSIRDRGPPLHF. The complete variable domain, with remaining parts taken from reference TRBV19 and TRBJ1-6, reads DGGITQSPKYLFRKEGQNVTLSCEQNLNHDAMYWYRQDPGQGLRLIYYSQIVNDFQKGDIAEGYSVSREKKESFPLTVTSAQKNPTAFYLCASSIRDRGPPLHFGNGTRLTVT.